This TCR beta chain is drawn from a study of CD8 T cells in Susac syndrome. Study-level findings and limits: In its TCR sequencing and HLA analysis, the study acknowledged that the number of individuals was relatively small.

The CDR3 spans 14 residues. Deletions cut 5 bases from V and 5 bases from J, with 15 bases between. Germline V CDR1 and CDR2: SGHTA, FQGNSA. The RNA, roughly 0.45 to 1 ug, was put through reverse transcription using random hexamers. TCRdb used MiXCR to reprocess the immunoSEQ multiplex PCR reads, holding one entry per CDR3 protein. The table includes 75,000 to 95,000 distinct CDR3 sequences, 95% detected once. This clonotype appeared once. Its antigen is as yet unknown. The TCR was taken from a human donor with Susac syndrome. V is TRBV7-2 and J is TRBJ2-5, with unresolved D. Sequencing used CD8+ T cells from PBMCs. CDR3 loop: CASSPHEVRETQYF. For the CDR3, the DNA is TGTGCCAGCAGCCCCCACGAGGTTCGTGAGACCCAGTACTTC.